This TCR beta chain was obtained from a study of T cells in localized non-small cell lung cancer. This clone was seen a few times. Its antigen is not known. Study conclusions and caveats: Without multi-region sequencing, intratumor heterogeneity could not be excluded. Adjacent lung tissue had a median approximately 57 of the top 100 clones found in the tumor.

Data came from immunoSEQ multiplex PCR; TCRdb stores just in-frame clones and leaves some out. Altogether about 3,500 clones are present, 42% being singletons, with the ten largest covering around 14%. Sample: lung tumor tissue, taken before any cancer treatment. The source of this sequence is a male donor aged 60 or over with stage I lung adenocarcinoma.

CDR3 DNA: TGTGCCAGCAGTTTAGGCGGGGTTGGAAACACCATATATTTT. Translating gives CASSLGGVGNTIYF. The chain employs TRBV6-8 and TRBJ1-3; D is uncertain. The CDR3 length is 14 residues. The V end lost 4 bases, the J end lost 3 bases, and 10 bases lay between the germline ends. Germline CDR1 and CDR2: MNHGY and SAAAGT.